Listed below are T cell receptor beta chains from one sample, sequenced in a study of CD4+ T cells in melanoma. This table comes from immunoSEQ multiplex PCR, and its TCRdb copy is limited to in-frame clones, with some not included. The repertoire holds some 13,000 clones, with around 68% as singletons. The sample consisted of cells from a culture (not recorded whether cultured in vitro). The source is a human donor with melanoma. Both conserved end residues are part of each CDR3. Fields, in order: CDR3 protein, CDR3 DNA, D gene, V gene, clone size, J gene. D genes are given only for firm matches. The size entry is marked missing in some rows and otherwise reads once, few, many or a size class.

CDR3: CASSLNSDTGELFF
DNA: TGCGCCAGCAGCTTGAACAGCGACACCGGGGAGCTGTTTTTT
D: -
V: TRBV5-1
size: few
J: TRBJ2-2

CDR3: CASRGGLASSASQYF
DNA: TGCGCCAGCAGGGGAGGACTAGCTTCATCTGCGTCCCAGTACTTC
D: TRBD2
V: TRBV5-1
size: -
J: TRBJ2-5

CDR3: CASTTRGVNNEQFF
DNA: TGCGCCAGCACCACCCGGGGTGTAAACAATGAGCAGTTCTTC
D: -
V: TRBV5-1
size: -
J: TRBJ2-1

CDR3: CASSRQGSTDTQYF
DNA: TGTGCCAGTAGTCGGCAGGGAAGCACAGATACGCAGTATTTT
D: -
V: TRBV19
size: -
J: TRBJ2-3

CDR3: CASSPGQYETQYF
DNA: TGTGCCAGCAGCCCTGGACAGTATGAGACCCAGTACTTC
D: -
V: TRBV11-2
size: -
J: TRBJ2-5

CDR3: CASSLQRTGYSPLHF
DNA: TGTGCCAGCAGCTTACAGAGGACAGGATATTCACCCCTCCACTTT
D: TRBD1
V: TRBV7-9
size: few
J: TRBJ1-6

CDR3: CASSPGQGNTEAFF
DNA: TGTGCCAGCAGCCCGGGACAGGGGAACACTGAAGCTTTCTTT
D: TRBD1
V: TRBV7-3
size: -
J: TRBJ1-1

CDR3: CASSPDRGGETQYF
DNA: TGTGCCAGCTCACCCGACAGGGGTGGAGAGACCCAGTACTTC
D: TRBD1
V: TRBV18
size: -
J: TRBJ2-5

CDR3: CASSQGLRTGANYGYTF
DNA: TGTGCCAGCAGCCAAGGTTTGAGGACGGGAGCTAACTATGGCTACACCTTC
D: -
V: TRBV7-8
size: -
J: TRBJ1-2

CDR3: CASRSTVFGELFF
DNA: TGTGCCAGCAGGTCGACGGTGTTCGGGGAGCTGTTTTTT
D: -
V: TRBV2
size: -
J: TRBJ2-2

CDR3: CASSPDSNEKLFF
DNA: TGTGCCAGCTCACCGGACAGTAATGAAAAACTGTTTTTT
D: -
V: TRBV18
size: -
J: TRBJ1-4

CDR3: CASSIGDTYYNEQFF
DNA: TGTGCCAGTAGTATAGGAGACACCTACTACAATGAGCAGTTCTTC
D: -
V: TRBV19
size: -
J: TRBJ2-1

CDR3: CASSRPGTPAGEKLFF
DNA: TGTGCCAGTAGTCGGCCGGGGACACCAGCTGGAGAAAAACTGTTTTTT
D: -
V: TRBV19
size: -
J: TRBJ1-4

CDR3: CASSGVVVLNEKLFF
DNA: TGTGCCAGCAGTGGGGTCGTAGTCTTGAATGAAAAACTGTTTTTT
D: -
V: TRBV2
size: -
J: TRBJ1-4

CDR3: CASSRLAGPNEQFF
DNA: TGTGCCAGCAGTCGACTAGCGGGGCCCAATGAGCAGTTCTTC
D: TRBD2
V: TRBV6-5
size: -
J: TRBJ2-1

CDR3: CATSRGGSGANVLTF
DNA: TGTGCCACCAGCAGAGGGGGGTCAGGGGCCAACGTCCTGACTTTC
D: -
V: TRBV15
size: -
J: TRBJ2-6

CDR3: CASSRLGQRGEQYF
DNA: TGTGCCAGCAGCCGCCTGGGACAGCGCGGAGAGCAGTACTTC
D: TRBD1
V: TRBV11-2
size: medium-sized
J: TRBJ2-7

CDR3: CASSLAGAGDLYEQYF
DNA: TGCGCCAGCAGCTTGGCCGGAGCAGGGGACCTCTACGAGCAGTACTTC
D: -
V: TRBV5-1
size: few
J: TRBJ2-7

CDR3: CASSVQGTSYEQYF
DNA: TGTGCCAGCAGCGTACAAGGGACCTCCTACGAGCAGTACTTC
D: -
V: TRBV9
size: -
J: TRBJ2-7

CDR3: CASSLQGHPNSPLHF
DNA: TGTGCCAGCAGCTTACAAGGGCACCCGAATTCACCCCTCCACTTT
D: -
V: TRBV7-6
size: -
J: TRBJ1-6

CDR3: CASSPRDRGQANEKLFF
DNA: TGTGCCAGCAGCCCCCGGGACAGGGGGCAGGCTAATGAAAAACTGTTTTTT
D: TRBD1
V: TRBV7-9
size: -
J: TRBJ1-4

CDR3: CASSLYGLVNQPQHF
DNA: TGTGCCAGCAGCTTGTACGGGTTGGTCAATCAGCCCCAGCATTTT
D: -
V: TRBV5-6
size: few
J: TRBJ1-5

CDR3: CASSQSLYENIQYF
DNA: TGTGCCAGCAGCCAAAGCTTGTACGAAAACATTCAGTACTTC
D: -
V: TRBV4-2
size: few
J: TRBJ2-4

CDR3: CSADREGPYGYTF
DNA: TGCAGCGCTGACAGGGAGGGGCCCTATGGCTACACCTTC
D: TRBD1
V: TRBV29-1
size: few
J: TRBJ1-2

CDR3: CASSLEGETQYF
DNA: TGTGCCAGCAGCTTGGAAGGAGAGACCCAGTACTTC
D: -
V: TRBV5-4
size: once
J: TRBJ2-5